One and the same sample provided the 14 T cell receptor beta chains below, sequenced in a study of blood T cell repertoires in COVID-19. The protocol was immunoSEQ multiplex PCR, while the TCRdb copy is restricted to in-frame clones and leaves out a portion. This sample has around 290,000 clones, with about 88% found just once. Input material: peripheral blood. The receptors derive from a woman between 70 and 85 years old with COVID-19, enrolled during active disease.

This chain connects TRBV11-2 to TRBJ1-4; perhaps TRBD1 as D (5 bases). The V end lost 0 bases, the J end lost 13 bases, and 9 bases lay between the germline ends. This CDR3 contains 12 residues. The germline gives CDR1 SGHAT, CDR2 FQNNGV. The chain's CDR3 is CASSLDREGLFF. CDR3 DNA: TGTGCCAGCAGCTTAGACAGGGAAGGACTGTTTTTT.

This clone occurred once. The chain joins TRBV19 to TRBJ2-7; D gene uncertain. With 6 bases removed from V and 0 bases from J, the gap between germline ends came to 6 bases. CDR1 LNHDA and CDR2 SQIVND come from the germline V gene (reference sequence). The CDR3 has 12 residues. CDR3 region: CASSGTSYEQYF. For the CDR3, the DNA is TGTGCCAGTAGCGGTACCTCCTACGAGCAGTACTTC.

The chain is built from TRBV6-5 and TRBJ2-7; tentatively, D is TRBD2 (7 bases). The CDR3 runs to 15 residues. V lost 2 bases, J lost 0 bases, and 11 bases lay in between. The germline V gene has CDR1 MNHEY and CDR2 SVGAGI. CDR3 nucleotides: TGTGCCAGCAGTTACGCGGGGGCAGGCTCCTACGAGCAGTACTTC. Protein product: CASSYAGAGSYEQYF.

The J gene is TRBJ2-7, the V gene TRBV18; 9 bases fit TRBD1. V shed 3 bases, J shed 1 base, and the junction held 4 bases outside the gene matches. This CDR3 region has 15 residues. CDR1 KGHSH and CDR2 LQKENI come from the germline V gene. Written as DNA, the CDR3 is TGTGCCAGCTCACCCGACAGGGGGAATTCCTACGAGCAGTACTTC. This codes for CASSPDRGNSYEQYF.

The rearrangement joins TRBV19 to TRBJ2-7; 15 bases map to TRBD2. Per the germline V gene, CDR1 is LNHDA and CDR2 is SQIVND (reference sequence). V dropped 4 bases and J dropped 7; count of bases not matched to a gene: 11. CDR3 length: 17 residues. CDR3 DNA sequence: TGTGCCAGTAGTAGGGGACTAGCGGGGGGACCTCCGGGGGAGCAGTACTTC. Its translation is CASSRGLAGGPPGEQYF.

The chain is built from TRBV10-3 and TRBJ2-3; TRBD1 is a possible D gene (6 bases). The CDR3 loop spans 16 amino acids. Germline V gives CDR1 ENHRY, CDR2 SYGVKD. Trimming shortened V by 4 bases and J by 5 bases, and 19 bases separated the two germline ends. This CDR3 is CAISAAGTFSRDTQYF. The CDR3 region has the DNA TGTGCCATCAGTGCCGCCGGGACATTTTCCCGAGATACGCAGTATTTT.

CDR3 amino acids: CASSLAGVTEAFF. DNA for the CDR3: TGTGCCAGCAGCTTGGCAGGGGTCACTGAAGCTTTCTTT. V gene TRBV5-4 combines with J gene TRBJ1-1; tentative D call: TRBD1 (6 bases). Trimming removed 0 bases at V and 4 bases at J, with 7 bases between. From germline, CDR1 is SGHNT and CDR2 YYREEE (reference sequence). The CDR3 has 13 residues.

V and J are TRBV19 and TRBJ2-7, with TRBD1 matching 12 bases. Trimming removed 8 bases from V and 2 bases from J; junction bases left unmatched: 7. CDR3 length: 15 amino acids. CDR1 LNHDA and CDR2 SQIVND come from the germline V gene (reference sequence). As DNA, the CDR3 is TGTGCCAGTCGTACCGGGACAGGGGGCACCTACGAGCAGTACTTC. Its translation is CASRTGTGGTYEQYF.

CDR3 loop: CASSPWDRHYNEQFF. DNA of the CDR3: TGTGCCAGCAGCCCCTGGGACAGGCACTACAATGAGCAGTTCTTC. The V call is TRBV7-2, the J call TRBJ2-1, with 8 bases lining up with TRBD1. V dropped 5 bases and J dropped 3; count of bases not matched to a gene: 6. The CDR3 contains 15 residues. CDR1 is SGHTA and CDR2 is FQGNSA in the germline V gene.

V usage is TRBV5-1 and J usage is TRBJ1-3; possibly TRBD1 for D (5 bases). The CDR3 has 16 amino acids. Per the germline V gene, CDR1 is SGHRS and CDR2 is YFSETQ. V lost 0 bases and J lost 0, with 10 bases in between. The CDR3 region has the DNA TGCGCCAGCAGCTTGGACAGGCTTTCCTCTGGAAACACCATATATTTT. It is translated as CASSLDRLSSGNTIYF.

This clone was seen a handful of times. The genes are TRBV12-3 or TRBV12-4 and TRBJ1-4; D remains ambiguous. Trimming pared 1 base from V and 6 bases from J, leaving 6 bases between. The CDR3 extends over 13 amino acids. DNA for the CDR3: TGTGCCAGCAGTTTAGACCCAGATGAAAAACTGTTTTTT. Encoded protein: CASSLDPDEKLFF.

The chain links TRBV15 to TRBJ2-5; 9 bases align to TRBD2. Germline V gene data show CDR1 as LNHNV and CDR2 as YYDKDF (reference sequence). This CDR3 has 15 amino acids. V gave up 0 bases and J gave up 5 bases; unmatched junction bases: 4. CDR3 in amino acids: CATSRDTSGRETQYF. In DNA, the CDR3 is TGTGCCACCAGCAGAGATACTAGCGGGCGCGAGACCCAGTACTTC.

V is TRBV9 and J is TRBJ2-1, with 7 bases lining up with TRBD1. V trimming: 3 bases; J trimming: 1 base; junction bases outside the gene matches: 1. CDR3 length equals 14 residues. The germline gives CDR1 SGDLS, CDR2 YYNGEE. The CDR3: CASSDRGSYNEQFF. CDR3 sequence (DNA): TGTGCCAGCAGCGACAGGGGTTCCTACAATGAGCAGTTCTTC.

The chain links TRBV30 to TRBJ1-1; D is undetermined. V was clipped by 0 bases and J by 7 bases, with 6 bases between them. CDR1 and CDR2 from the germline V gene are GTSNPN and SVGIG (reference sequence). The CDR3 covers 11 residues. CDR3 protein: CAWSVPHEAFF. Written as DNA, the CDR3 is TGTGCCTGGAGTGTACCACATGAAGCTTTCTTT.